This T cell receptor beta chain was identified in a study of cytomegalovirus exposure and HLA in healthy donors. Overall study results and limits: Donors belonging to an Asian-associated ancestry cluster reportedly showed fewer N-insertions in productive TCRs than the approximately 700-donor mean, according to what a later analysis found.

This clone was counted only a few times. The antigen remains undetermined. The PCR contained 60 Vbeta and 13 Jbeta primers. Profiled with immunoSEQ multiplex PCR; TCRdb holds only in-frame clones, not every one. The profile shows tens of thousands of clones, under 80% of them singletons. The sequenced material came from PBMCs. This TCR derives from a male donor in good health and CMV-seropositive.

CDR3 in amino acids: CASSGTGGTDTQYF. The CDR3 DNA reads as TGCGCCAGCTCCGGGACAGGGGGCACAGATACGCAGTATTTT. The chain joins TRBV5-1 to TRBJ2-3; 10 bases are a match to TRBD1. Germline CDR1 SGHRS, CDR2 YFSETQ. The length of the CDR3 is 14 residues. Germline trimming cut 7 bases from V and 1 base from J; bases unmatched to any gene: 3.